Included here is one TCR beta chain sequence, with context. This sample was included in a study of blood T cell repertoires in COVID-19. Study background: Acute and convalescent COVID-19 specimens originated in the United States, Italy and Spain.

CDR1 and CDR2 from the germline V gene are MNHEY and SMNVEV (reference sequence). The CDR3 totals 15 residues. V lost 6 bases to trimming and J lost 7 bases; unmatched junction nucleotides: 9. Profiled with immunoSEQ multiplex PCR; TCRdb holds only in-frame clones, not every one. The sample carries 470,000 or so clones, more than 85% recorded once. The sequencing sample was made of peripheral blood. The genes are TRBV27 and TRBJ2-1; 10 bases fit TRBD1. This clonotype originated in a woman aged 25 to 45 with acute or convalescent COVID-19. CDR3 DNA sequence: TGTGCCAGCAGCCACCGGGACAGGGGATCGAATGAGCAGTTCTTC. The encoded protein is CASSHRDRGSNEQFF.